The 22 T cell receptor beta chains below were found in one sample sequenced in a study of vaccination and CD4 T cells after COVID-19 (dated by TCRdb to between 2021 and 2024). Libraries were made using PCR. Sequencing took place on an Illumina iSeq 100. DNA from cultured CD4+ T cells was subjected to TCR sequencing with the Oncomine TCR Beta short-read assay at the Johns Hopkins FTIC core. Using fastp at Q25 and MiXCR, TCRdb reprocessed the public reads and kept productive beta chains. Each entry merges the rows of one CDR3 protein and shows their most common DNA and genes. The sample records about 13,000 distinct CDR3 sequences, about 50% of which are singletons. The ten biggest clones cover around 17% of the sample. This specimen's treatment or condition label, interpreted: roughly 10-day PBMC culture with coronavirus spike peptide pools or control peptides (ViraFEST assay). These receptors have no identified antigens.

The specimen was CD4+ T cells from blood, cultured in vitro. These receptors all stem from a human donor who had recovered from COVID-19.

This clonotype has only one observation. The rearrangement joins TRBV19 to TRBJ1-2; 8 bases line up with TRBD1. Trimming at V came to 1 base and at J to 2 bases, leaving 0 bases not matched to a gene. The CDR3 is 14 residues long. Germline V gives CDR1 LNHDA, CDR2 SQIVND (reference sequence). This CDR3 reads CASSIGTGNYGYTF. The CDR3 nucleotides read TGTGCCAGTAGTATAGGGACAGGGAACTATGGCTACACCTTC.

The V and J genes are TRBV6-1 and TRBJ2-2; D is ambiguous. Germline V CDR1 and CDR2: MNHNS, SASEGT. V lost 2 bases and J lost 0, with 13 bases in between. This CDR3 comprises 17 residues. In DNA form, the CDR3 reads TGTGCCAGCAGTGAAATCGTCAGACCTTCGAACACCGGGGAGCTGTTTTTT. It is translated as CASSEIVRPSNTGELFF.

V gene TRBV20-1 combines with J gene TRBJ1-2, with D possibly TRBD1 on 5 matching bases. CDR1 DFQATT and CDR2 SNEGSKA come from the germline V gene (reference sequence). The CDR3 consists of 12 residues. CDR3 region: CISGRGMDGYTF. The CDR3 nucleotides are TGCATTTCAGGGCGGGGGATGGATGGCTACACCTTC.

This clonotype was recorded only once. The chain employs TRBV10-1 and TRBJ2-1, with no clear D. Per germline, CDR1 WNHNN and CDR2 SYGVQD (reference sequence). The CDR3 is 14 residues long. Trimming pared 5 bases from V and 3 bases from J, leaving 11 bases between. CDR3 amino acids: CASSSDLYYNEQFF. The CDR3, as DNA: TGCGCCAGCAGTTCCGACCTATACTACAATGAGCAGTTCTTC.

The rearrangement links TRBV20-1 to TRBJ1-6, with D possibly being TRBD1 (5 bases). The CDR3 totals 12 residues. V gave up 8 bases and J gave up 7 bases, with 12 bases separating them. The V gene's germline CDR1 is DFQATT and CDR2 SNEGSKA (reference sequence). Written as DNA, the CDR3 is TGCAGTCCCGTGGGGGGGAATTCACCCCTCCACTTT. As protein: CSPVGGNSPLHF.

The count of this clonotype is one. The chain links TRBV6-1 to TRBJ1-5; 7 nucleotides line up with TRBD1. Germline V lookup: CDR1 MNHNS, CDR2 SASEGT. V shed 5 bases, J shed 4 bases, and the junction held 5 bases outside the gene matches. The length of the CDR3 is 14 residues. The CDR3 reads CASSPSRGNQPQHF. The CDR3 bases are TGTGCCAGCAGTCCCTCCAGGGGGAATCAGCCCCAGCATTTT.

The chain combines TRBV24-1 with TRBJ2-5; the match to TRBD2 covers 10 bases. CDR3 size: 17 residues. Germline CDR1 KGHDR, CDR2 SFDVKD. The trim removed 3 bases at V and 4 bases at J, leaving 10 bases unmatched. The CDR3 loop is CATSDQRASGRGETQYF. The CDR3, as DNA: TGTGCCACCAGTGATCAAAGGGCTAGCGGGAGAGGAGAGACCCAGTACTTC.

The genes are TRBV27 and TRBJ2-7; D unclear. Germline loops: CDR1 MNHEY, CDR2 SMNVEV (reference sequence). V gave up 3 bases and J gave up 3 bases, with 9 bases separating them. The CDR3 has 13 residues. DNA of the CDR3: TGTGCCAGCAGTTTCCGAGGCATCTACGAGCAGTACTTC. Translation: CASSFRGIYEQYF.

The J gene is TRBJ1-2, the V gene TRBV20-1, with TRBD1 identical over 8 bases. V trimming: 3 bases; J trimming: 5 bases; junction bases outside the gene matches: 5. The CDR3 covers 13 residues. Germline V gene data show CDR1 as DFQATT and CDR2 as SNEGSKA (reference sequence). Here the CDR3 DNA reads TGCAGTGCTAGGCCGACAGGGGATTATGGCTACACCTTC. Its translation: CSARPTGDYGYTF.

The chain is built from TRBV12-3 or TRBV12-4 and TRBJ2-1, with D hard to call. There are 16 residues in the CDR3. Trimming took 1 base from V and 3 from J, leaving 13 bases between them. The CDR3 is CASSLVVGDFYNEQFF. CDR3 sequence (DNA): TGTGCCAGCAGTTTAGTGGTTGGCGACTTCTACAATGAGCAGTTCTTC.

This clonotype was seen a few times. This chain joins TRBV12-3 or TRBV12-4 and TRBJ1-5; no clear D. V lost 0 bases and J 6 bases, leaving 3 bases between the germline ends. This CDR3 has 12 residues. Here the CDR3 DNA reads TGTGCCAGCAGTTTAGCGGTTCAGCCCCAGCATTTT. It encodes CASSLAVQPQHF.

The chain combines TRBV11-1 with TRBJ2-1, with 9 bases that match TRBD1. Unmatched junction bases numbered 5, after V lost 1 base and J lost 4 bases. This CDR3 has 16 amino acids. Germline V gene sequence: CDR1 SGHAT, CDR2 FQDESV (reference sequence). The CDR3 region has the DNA TGTGCCAGCAGCTTAGTTCCGGGACAGGGTTACAATGAGCAGTTCTTC. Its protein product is CASSLVPGQGYNEQFF.

CDR3 sequence (DNA): TGTGCCAGCAGCCCCCGCCTCGGCAGCCACACAGATACGCAGTATTTT. Translation gives CASSPRLGSHTDTQYF. V usage is TRBV7-9 and J usage is TRBJ2-3, with unresolved D. Trimming shortened V by 5 bases and J by 2 bases, and 17 bases separated the two germline ends. The CDR3 runs to 16 residues. CDR1 SEHNR and CDR2 FQNEAQ come from the germline V gene (reference sequence).

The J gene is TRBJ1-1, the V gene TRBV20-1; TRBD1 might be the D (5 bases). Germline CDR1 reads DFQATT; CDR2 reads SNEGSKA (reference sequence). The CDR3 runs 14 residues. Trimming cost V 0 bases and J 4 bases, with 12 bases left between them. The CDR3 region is CSARDGGVGTEAFF. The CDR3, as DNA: TGCAGTGCTAGAGATGGGGGGGTTGGCACTGAAGCTTTCTTT.

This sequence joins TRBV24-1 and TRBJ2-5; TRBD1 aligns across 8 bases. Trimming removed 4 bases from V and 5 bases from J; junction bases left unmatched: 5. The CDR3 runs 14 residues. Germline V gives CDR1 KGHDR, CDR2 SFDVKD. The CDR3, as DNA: TGTGCCACCAGTGAAGCAGGGGGCGCGGAGACCCAGTACTTC. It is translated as CATSEAGGAETQYF.

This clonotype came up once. The CDR3: CASCLALRNEQFF. In nucleotides, the CDR3 is TGTGCCAGCTGTCTAGCTCTTCGGAATGAGCAGTTCTTC. V gene TRBV6-1 combines with J gene TRBJ2-1, with a possible D match to TRBD2 (5 bases). The CDR3 consists of 13 residues. Germline lookup yields CDR1 MNHNS and CDR2 SASEGT. With 8 bases removed from V and 7 bases from J, the gap between germline ends came to 15 bases.

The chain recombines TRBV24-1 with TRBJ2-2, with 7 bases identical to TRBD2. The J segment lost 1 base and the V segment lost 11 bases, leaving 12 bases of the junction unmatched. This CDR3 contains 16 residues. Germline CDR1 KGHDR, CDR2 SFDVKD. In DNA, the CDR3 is TGTGCCATGACCGGGAGGAGGCCGGTGAACACCGGGGAGCTGTTTTTT. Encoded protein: CAMTGRRPVNTGELFF.

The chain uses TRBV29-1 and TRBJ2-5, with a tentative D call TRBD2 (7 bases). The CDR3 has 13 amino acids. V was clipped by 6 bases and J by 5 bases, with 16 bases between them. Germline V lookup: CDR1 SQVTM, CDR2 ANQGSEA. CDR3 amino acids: CSVEGGIGETQYF. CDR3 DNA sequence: TGCAGCGTGGAGGGGGGGATCGGGGAGACCCAGTACTTC.

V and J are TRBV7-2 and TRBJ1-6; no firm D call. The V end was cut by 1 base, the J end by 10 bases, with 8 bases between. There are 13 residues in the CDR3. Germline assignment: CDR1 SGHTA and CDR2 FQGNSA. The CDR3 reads CASSLVPESPLHF. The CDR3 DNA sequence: TGTGCCAGCAGCTTAGTTCCTGAGTCACCCCTCCACTTT. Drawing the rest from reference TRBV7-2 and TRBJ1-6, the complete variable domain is GAGVSQSPSNKVTEKGKDVELRCDPISGHTALYWYRQSLGQGLEFLIYFQGNSAPDKSGLPSDRFSAERTGGSVSTLTIQRTQQEDSAVYLCASSLVPESPLHFGNGTRLTVT.

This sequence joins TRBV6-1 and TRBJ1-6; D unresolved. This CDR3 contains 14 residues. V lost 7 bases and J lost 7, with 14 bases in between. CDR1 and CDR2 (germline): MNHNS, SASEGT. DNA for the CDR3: TGTGCCAGCAAGCGGAGCTTGGAAAATTCACCCCTCCACTTT. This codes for CASKRSLENSPLHF.

The CDR3 here is CATSDPTITGRVFF. CDR3 nucleotide sequence: TGTGCCACCAGTGATCCGACCATTACGGGGAGGGTTTTCTTT. This rearrangement joins TRBV24-1 to TRBJ1-1; D call uncertain. Germline CDR1 reads KGHDR; CDR2 reads SFDVKD. V was shortened by 3 bases and J by 13 bases, with 20 bases between the two germline ends. There are 14 residues in the CDR3.

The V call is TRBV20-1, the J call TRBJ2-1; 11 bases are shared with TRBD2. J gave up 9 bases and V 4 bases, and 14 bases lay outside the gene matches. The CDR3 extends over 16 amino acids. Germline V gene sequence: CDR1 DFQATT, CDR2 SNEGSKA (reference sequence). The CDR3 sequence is CSATYYSGRADGEQFF. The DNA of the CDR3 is TGCAGTGCTACCTATTATAGCGGGAGGGCCGACGGTGAGCAGTTCTTC.